This T cell receptor beta chain was identified in a study of T cell responses to AZD1222 COVID-19 vaccine. Notes on the study in general: Donor demographics were predominantly white British with a female majority; clonal diversity may be underestimated. Across spike, vaccine-associated CD4 TCRs were found, dominant at 160-218 and 743-854. Only six individuals given AZD1222 were seropositive at baseline.

With regard to this clone: Its antigen is unknown.

Profiling relied on immunoSEQ multiplex PCR, and the TCRdb table lists in-frame clones only, not all of them. In the table there are approximately 130,000 clones, approximately 86% of which are singletons. CDR3 length: 13 residues. The ends were cut back, 8 bases at V and 1 base at J, with 11 bases in the middle. Germline lookup yields CDR1 LGHNA and CDR2 YNFKEQ. This chain connects TRBV4-2 to TRBJ1-1, with D hard to call. The sample in question was peripheral blood, obtained 28 days after the second AZD1222 dose. The clonotype originates from an adult who received the AZD1222 COVID-19 vaccine. CDR3 residues: CASEDLRNTEAFF. In nucleotides, the CDR3 is TGTGCCAGCGAGGACCTCCGGAACACTGAAGCTTTCTTT.